The 21 T cell receptor beta chains in this list originate from one sample, sequenced in a study of control samples from healthy donors and cancer patients. Sequencing was performed with immunoSEQ multiplex PCR; in TCRdb, only in-frame clones are kept and a portion is missing. This table has about 120,000 clones, over 75% appearing once. Sequencing was performed on blood. Receptors originate from a man between 60 and 75 years old in good health.

V is TRBV7-6 and J is TRBJ1-1; 9 positions match TRBD1. The V and J ends lost 4 bases and 1 base, in that order; junction bases with no gene match: 4. Germline CDR1 reads SGHVS; CDR2 reads FNYEAQ. The CDR3 contains 15 residues. CDR3 DNA sequence: TGTGCCAGCAGCTCCCGGACAGGGGCGAACACTGAAGCTTTCTTT. As protein: CASSSRTGANTEAFF.

The chain couples TRBV4-3 to TRBJ1-2; D not certain. This CDR3 comprises 15 residues. Trimming took off 0 bases at V and 4 bases at J, with 12 bases between the two ends. CDR1 is LGHNA, CDR2 YSLEER, per germline. CDR3 amino acids: CASSQDQAGLYGYTF. The CDR3 nucleotides are TGCGCCAGCAGCCAAGACCAGGCCGGGCTCTATGGCTACACCTTC.

This clone was found a few times. This chain joins TRBV7-2 and TRBJ2-2; either TRBD1 or TRBD2 may fit D (6 bases each). Trimming shortened V by 5 bases and J by 7 bases, and 14 bases separated the two germline ends. This CDR3 has 14 amino acids. Germline V gene lookup returns CDR1 SGHTA and CDR2 FQGNSA. The DNA of the CDR3 is TGTGCCAGCAGCCCCCAAGGGGGGATCGGGGAGCTGTTTTTT. Translating gives CASSPQGGIGELFF.

This clone was seen just once. The V call is TRBV6-5, the J call TRBJ2-7; D not certain. V lost 1 base, J lost 2 bases, and 12 bases lay in between. This CDR3 has 15 amino acids. In germline, CDR1 is MNHEY, CDR2 SVGAGI. CDR3 nucleotide sequence: TGTGCCAGCAGTTACTTCCCAGGACCCCCCTACGAGCAGTACTTC. Residues: CASSYFPGPPYEQYF.

The J gene is TRBJ1-5, the V gene TRBV18, with 7 nucleotides matching TRBD1. The CDR3 is 17 amino acids. Germline lookup yields CDR1 KGHSH and CDR2 LQKENI. V lost 2 bases to trimming and J lost 1 base; unmatched junction nucleotides: 8. This CDR3 reads CASSPTGVIGSNQPQHF. The CDR3 DNA is TGTGCCAGCTCACCAACAGGGGTGATAGGGAGCAATCAGCCCCAGCATTTT.

The chain carries TRBV3-1 (or the pseudogene TRBV3-2) and TRBJ1-2, with 10 positions matching TRBD1. The CDR3 covers 15 residues. V shed 1 base and J 8 bases; nucleotides not matched to a gene: 7. CDR1 and CDR2 (germline): LGHDT, YNNKEL (reference sequence). As DNA, the CDR3 is TGTGCCAGCAGCCAAGGGGGACAGGGGTACAAAGGCTACACCTTC. Translating it yields CASSQGGQGYKGYTF.

This clone was seen once. The rearrangement joins TRBV9 to TRBJ1-1; D gene unclear. The CDR3 covers 13 residues. The V gene lost 3 bases and the J gene lost 5 bases, with 11 bases spanning the gap. Germline V gene data show CDR1 as SGDLS and CDR2 as YYNGEE. As DNA, the CDR3 is TGTGCCAGCAGCGCTACTAGTAAGACTGAAGCTTTCTTT. Translating gives CASSATSKTEAFF.

The genes are TRBV7-9 and TRBJ2-2; D remains unclear. The V end lost 2 bases, the J end lost 5 bases, and 12 bases lay between the germline ends. Germline CDR1 SEHNR, CDR2 FQNEAQ (reference sequence). The CDR3 extends over 15 amino acids. The CDR3 nucleotides read TGTGCCAGCAGCTTACTTCTGGCAACTACCGGGGAGCTGTTTTTT. As protein: CASSLLLATTGELFF.

The V and J genes are TRBV6-5 and TRBJ1-1, with no clear D. Germline CDR1 is MNHEY and CDR2 is SVGAGI. Between the trimmed V and J ends, which lost 8 bases and 1 base, there was a span of 17 bases. The CDR3 is 15 residues long. DNA of the CDR3: TGTGCCAGCGGCTCTGCCAGGAACCCGAACACTGAAGCTTTCTTT. Translation gives CASGSARNPNTEAFF.

This rearrangement joins TRBV3-1 (or the pseudogene TRBV3-2) to TRBJ2-7, with 9 bases that match TRBD2. This CDR3 contains 17 residues. Germline values: CDR1 LGHDT, CDR2 YNNKEL (reference sequence). Losses at the gene ends were 1 base for V and 0 bases for J; bases not matched to a gene: 7. The CDR3 protein is CASSQGVLAGSSYEQYF. The CDR3 coding sequence is TGTGCCAGCAGCCAAGGGGTTCTAGCGGGGTCCTCCTACGAGCAGTACTTC.

This chain uses TRBV7-2 with TRBJ2-7; D is unresolved. The germline V gene encodes CDR1 SGHTA and CDR2 FQGNSA. The CDR3 loop spans 15 amino acids. With 1 base removed from V and 0 bases from J, the gap between germline ends came to 10 bases. The CDR3 bases are TGTGCCAGCAGCTTAGGGGGTACCAGCTCCTACGAGCAGTACTTC. This translates into CASSLGGTSSYEQYF.

This clone was found a few times. The gene calls are TRBV4-3 and TRBJ1-3, with no clear D. The CDR3 is 15 residues long. Between the trimmed V and J ends, which lost 6 bases and 2 bases, there was a span of 14 bases. Germline CDR1 is LGHNA and CDR2 is YSLEER. This chain's CDR3 is CASSLWSSTGNTIYF. Here the CDR3 DNA reads TGCGCCAGCAGTTTATGGTCCTCTACTGGAAACACCATATATTTT.

This rearrangement joins TRBV5-1 to TRBJ1-1; D possibly corresponds to TRBD1 (6 bases). Germline-derived CDR1 and CDR2 are SGHRS and YFSETQ. This CDR3 is built from 15 residues. The V end lost 5 bases, the J end lost 5 bases, and 19 bases lay between the germline ends. The CDR3 protein is CASRRQGRKGTEAFF. The CDR3 DNA reads TGCGCCAGCAGACGGCAGGGGAGAAAGGGAACTGAAGCTTTCTTT.

The chain joins TRBV28 to TRBJ2-1; 8 positions agree with TRBD1. Germline CDR1 is MDHEN and CDR2 is SYDVKM. The CDR3 has 14 residues. V shed 4 bases, J shed 9 bases, and the junction held 8 bases outside the gene matches. The CDR3 protein is CASSSGGPAVEQFF. As DNA, the CDR3 is TGTGCCAGCAGTTCAGGGGGCCCTGCAGTTGAGCAGTTCTTC.

This clone was observed a few times. The CDR3 is CASSLREDYEQYF. The CDR3 coding sequence is TGTGCCAGCAGCTTAAGGGAAGACTACGAGCAGTACTTC. The V gene is TRBV7-2, the J gene TRBJ2-7; D is ambiguous. CDR3 length: 13 residues. Germline CDR1 is SGHTA and CDR2 is FQGNSA. The V gene lost 2 bases and the J gene lost 3 bases, with 8 bases spanning the gap.

This chain links TRBV15 with TRBJ2-7, with a possible D match to TRBD1 (6 bases). This CDR3 spans 18 amino acids. The V end lost 5 bases, the J end lost 2 bases, and 25 bases lay between the germline ends. Germline-derived CDR1 and CDR2 are LNHNV and YYDKDF (reference sequence). The CDR3, as DNA: TGTGCCACCAGCCGCACCCTCGGAATGGGGACACTACCCTACGAGCAGTACTTC. Translated: CATSRTLGMGTLPYEQYF.

V usage is TRBV27 and J usage is TRBJ1-5; D is undetermined. The CDR3 extends over 14 amino acids. Germline V lookup: CDR1 MNHEY, CDR2 SMNVEV (reference sequence). Deletions cut 3 bases from V and 7 bases from J, with 13 bases between. Here the CDR3 DNA reads TGTGCCAGCAGTTTCGAGGGCCCAGGCCAGCCCCAGCATTTT. Amino acids: CASSFEGPGQPQHF.

This sequence joins TRBV2 and TRBJ1-5, with 8 bases lining up with TRBD1. With V trimmed by 4 bases and J by 5 bases, 1 base remained unmatched. The CDR3 totals 13 residues. The germline V gene has CDR1 SNHLY and CDR2 FYNNEI. CDR3 coding DNA: TGTGCCAGCAGTGGACAGGGGTATCAGCCCCAGCATTTT. Translating gives CASSGQGYQPQHF.

CDR3 loop: CASSLSSGPHEQYF. The CDR3 nucleotides read TGTGCCAGCAGCTTATCCTCGGGGCCCCACGAGCAGTACTTC. The chain couples TRBV7-2 to TRBJ2-7, with D perhaps matching TRBD1 or TRBD2 (5 bases each). This CDR3 is built from 14 residues. V dropped 2 bases and J dropped 5 bases, with 13 bases sitting between them. Germline V lookup: CDR1 SGHTA, CDR2 FQGNSA. The variable domain in full, completed from reference TRBV7-2 and TRBJ2-7, reads GAGVSQSPSNKVTEKGKDVELRCDPISGHTALYWYRQSLGQGLEFLIYFQGNSAPDKSGLPSDRFSAERTGGSVSTLTIQRTQQEDSAVYLCASSLSSGPHEQYFGPGTRLTVT.

J is TRBJ1-1 and V is TRBV28; maybe TRBD1 (5 bases). This CDR3 contains 14 residues. Trimming removed 6 bases from V and 0 bases from J, with 11 bases in between. Germline lookup yields CDR1 MDHEN and CDR2 SYDVKM. This CDR3 reads CASSLTAMNTEAFF. DNA of the CDR3: TGTGCCAGCAGCCTGACAGCTATGAACACTGAAGCTTTCTTT.

This rearrangement joins TRBV5-1 to TRBJ2-1; 8 bases map to TRBD1. Germline V CDR1 and CDR2: SGHRS, YFSETQ. The ends lost 4 bases at V and 10 bases at J; junction bases unmatched: 13. The CDR3 spans 15 residues. Written as DNA, the CDR3 is TGCGCCAGCAGCACCTCCGGGACAGGAATTAGGGAGCAGTTCTTC. As protein: CASSTSGTGIREQFF.